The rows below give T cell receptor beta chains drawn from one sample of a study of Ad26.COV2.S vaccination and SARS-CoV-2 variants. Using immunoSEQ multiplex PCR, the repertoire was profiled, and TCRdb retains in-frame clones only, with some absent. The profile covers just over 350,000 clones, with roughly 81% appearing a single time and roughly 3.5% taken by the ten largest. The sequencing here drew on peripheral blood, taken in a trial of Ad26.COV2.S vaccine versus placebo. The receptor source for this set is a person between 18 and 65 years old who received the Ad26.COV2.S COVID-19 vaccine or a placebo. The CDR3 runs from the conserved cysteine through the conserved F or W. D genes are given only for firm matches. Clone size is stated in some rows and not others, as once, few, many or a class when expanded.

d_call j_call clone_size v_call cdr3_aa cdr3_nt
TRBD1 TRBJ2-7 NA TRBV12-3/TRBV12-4 CASRGQAYEQYF TGTGCCAGCAGAGGACAGGCCTACGAGCAGTACTTC
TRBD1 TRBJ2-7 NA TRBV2 CASTSTGGYEQYF TGTGCCAGCACCTCGACAGGGGGCTACGAGCAGTACTTC
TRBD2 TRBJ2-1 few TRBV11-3 CASSFTSGAWNEQFF TGTGCCAGCAGCTTCACTAGCGGTGCCTGGAATGAGCAGTTCTTC
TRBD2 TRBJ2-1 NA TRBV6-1 CASSVSGLAGVFYEQFF TGTGCCAGCAGTGTATCGGGACTAGCGGGAGTATTCTATGAGCAGTTCTTC
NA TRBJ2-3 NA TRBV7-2 CASSLGLNTQYF TGTGCCAGCAGCTTAGGTTTAAATACGCAGTATTTT
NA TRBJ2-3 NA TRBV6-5 CASSSPGTDTQYF TGTGCCAGCAGTTCGCCCGGGACAGATACGCAGTATTTT
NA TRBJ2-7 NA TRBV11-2 CASRGGEEQYF TGTGCCAGCAGGGGGGGAGAGGAGCAGTACTTC
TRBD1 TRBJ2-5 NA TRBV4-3 CASSSTARTGFETQYF TGCGCCAGCAGCTCCACCGCCCGGACAGGGTTCGAGACCCAGTACTTC
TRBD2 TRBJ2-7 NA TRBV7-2 CASSPRLAGYRYEQYF TGTGCCAGCAGCCCCCGACTAGCGGGGTACCGGTACGAGCAGTACTTC
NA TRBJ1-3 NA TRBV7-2 CASSRRQQNSGNTIYF TGTGCCAGCAGCAGACGACAGCAAAACTCTGGAAACACCATATATTTT
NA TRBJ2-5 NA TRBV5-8 CASSSTGFETQYF TGTGCCAGCAGCTCCACAGGGTTTGAGACCCAGTACTTC
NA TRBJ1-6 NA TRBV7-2 CASTPDPYNSPLHF TGTGCCAGCACCCCGGATCCCTATAATTCACCCCTCCACTTT
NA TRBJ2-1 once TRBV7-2 CASSSGSGSSYNEQFF TGTGCCAGCAGCTCAGGGTCTGGGTCCTCCTACAATGAGCAGTTCTTC
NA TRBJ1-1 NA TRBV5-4 CASSGMANTEAFF TGTGCCAGCAGTGGAATGGCGAACACTGAAGCTTTCTTT
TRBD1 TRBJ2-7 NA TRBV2 CASRWWTGDEQYF TGTGCCAGCAGATGGTGGACAGGGGACGAGCAGTACTTC
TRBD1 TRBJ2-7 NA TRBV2 CASSPDRAETYEQYF TGTGCCAGCAGCCCTGACAGGGCCGAAACCTACGAGCAGTACTTC
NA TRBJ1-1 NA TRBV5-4 CASSPEVGHTEAFF TGTGCCAGCAGCCCGGAGGTGGGTCACACTGAAGCTTTCTTT
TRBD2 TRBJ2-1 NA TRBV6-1 CASSDRTSGRVPGSYNEQFF TGTGCCAGCAGTGACCGGACTAGCGGGAGGGTCCCGGGCTCCTACAATGAGCAGTTCTTC
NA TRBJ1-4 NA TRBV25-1 CASTVATNEKLFF TGTGCCAGCACGGTTGCAACTAATGAAAAACTGTTTTTT
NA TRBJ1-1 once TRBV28 CASSLGPGNMNTEAFF TGTGCCAGCAGTTTGGGACCGGGAAACATGAACACTGAAGCTTTCTTT
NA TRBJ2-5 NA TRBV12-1 CASSFAGGLETQYF TGTGCCAGCAGCTTTGCGGGGGGGCTAGAGACCCAGTACTTC
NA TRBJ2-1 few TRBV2 CASSETGAPYNEQFF TGTGCCAGCAGTGAAACGGGGGCTCCCTACAATGAGCAGTTCTTC
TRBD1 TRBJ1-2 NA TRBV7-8 CASSSDRERYGYTF TGTGCCAGCAGCTCGGACAGGGAGCGGTATGGCTACACCTTC
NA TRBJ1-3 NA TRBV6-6 CASSYSMAVGNTIYF TGTGCCAGCAGTTACTCTATGGCCGTTGGAAACACCATATATTTT
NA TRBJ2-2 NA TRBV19 CASTDGNTGELFF TGTGCCAGTACGGACGGGAACACCGGGGAGCTGTTTTTT
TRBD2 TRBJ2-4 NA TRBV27 CASSGGAGAAKNIQYF TGTGCCAGCAGTGGGGGAGCGGGAGCAGCCAAAAACATTCAGTACTTC
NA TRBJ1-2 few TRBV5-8 CASSLISQGINYGYTF TGTGCCAGCAGCCTAATATCACAGGGAATCAACTATGGCTACACCTTC
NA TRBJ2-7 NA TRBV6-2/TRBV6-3 CASSRGHYYEQYF TGTGCCAGCAGTCGCGGACACTACTACGAGCAGTACTTC
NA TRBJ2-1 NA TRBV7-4 CASSFPGLNYNEQFF TGTGCCAGCAGCTTTCCGGGATTAAACTACAATGAGCAGTTCTTC
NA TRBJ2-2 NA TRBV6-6 CASSEGAGELFF TGTGCCAGCAGTGAGGGAGCCGGGGAGCTGTTTTTT
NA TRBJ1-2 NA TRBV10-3 CAISWSNYGYTF TGTGCCATCAGTTGGTCTAACTATGGCTACACCTTC
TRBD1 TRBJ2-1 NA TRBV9 CASSVDTGGTYNEQFF TGTGCCAGCAGCGTAGACACAGGGGGTACCTACAATGAGCAGTTCTTC
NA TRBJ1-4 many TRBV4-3 CASSQELDGAATNEKLFF TGCGCCAGCAGCCAGGAGCTCGACGGGGCCGCAACTAATGAAAAACTGTTTTTT
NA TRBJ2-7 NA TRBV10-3 CAISETGSHYEQYF TGTGCCATCAGTGAAACAGGGAGCCACTACGAGCAGTACTTC
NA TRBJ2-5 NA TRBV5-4 CASSPRGNQETQYF TGTGCCAGCAGCCCGCGAGGGAACCAAGAGACCCAGTACTTC
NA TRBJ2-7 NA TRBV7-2 CASTPRRGLYEQYF TGTGCCAGCACACCCCGGAGGGGGCTTTACGAGCAGTACTTC
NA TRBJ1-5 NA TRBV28 CASKAGTSNQPQHF TGTGCCAGCAAAGCCGGGACGAGCAATCAGCCCCAGCATTTT
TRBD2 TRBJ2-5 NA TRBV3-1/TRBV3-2 CASSPNSGSPTETQYF TGTGCCAGCAGCCCAAATAGCGGGAGCCCAACAGAGACCCAGTACTTC
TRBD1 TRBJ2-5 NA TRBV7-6 CASSPGWDSDQETQYF TGTGCCAGCAGCCCCGGCTGGGACAGCGACCAAGAGACCCAGTACTTC
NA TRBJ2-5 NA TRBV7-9 CASTPWVQETQYF TGTGCCAGCACCCCGTGGGTTCAAGAGACCCAGTACTTC
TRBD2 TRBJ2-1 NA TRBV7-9 CASSSGGTPQFF TGTGCCAGCAGCTCGGGGGGGACCCCGCAGTTCTTC
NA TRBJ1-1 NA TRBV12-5 CASGLGTGNTEAFF TGTGCTAGTGGTTTGGGGACCGGGAACACTGAAGCTTTCTTT
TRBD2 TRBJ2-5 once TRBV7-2 CASSLLAGGPVDQETQYF TGTGCCAGCAGCTTACTAGCGGGGGGGCCGGTAGATCAAGAGACCCAGTACTTC
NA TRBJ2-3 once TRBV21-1 CASSNPSLFSDTQYF TGTGCCAGCAGCAACCCATCACTTTTCTCGGATACGCAGTATTTT
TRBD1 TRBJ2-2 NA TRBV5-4 CASSLPGQEWTGELFF TGTGCCAGCAGCCTCCCGGGACAGGAATGGACCGGGGAGCTGTTTTTT